Here is one T cell receptor beta chain with its context. The clone's antigen remains unknown. No much larger clone is present one base from it, and per-base qualities are unavailable. TCRbeta CDR3 regions were amplified from genomic DNA using the immunoSEQ Assay, a bias-controlled multiplex PCR. On the authors' methods: The number of nucleated cells in each sample was estimated by amplification of reference gene primers within the assay. To quantify the absolute abundance of each unique TCRbeta CDR3 rearrangement, sequence reads were collapsed and filtered. Productive Simpson clonality was computed per sample as the square root of Simpson's diversity index over productive rearrangements. The source is immuneACCESS, and TCRdb retained only in-frame sequences with V and J called. Part of the clones is not carried over; for the studies checked, unresolved V genes explain less than half of this, and the remainder is unexplained. The D gene and trimming were derived from the DNA, and the V and J assignments and clone size from that table. A total of nearly 200,000 clones appear in this sample, roughly 90% of them only once. The biggest ten clones account for around 8% of the sample.

The data belong to a study of blood T cell repertoires in COVID-19 (dated by TCRdb to 2020 to 2021). In terms of the full investigation: Samples covering the acute and convalescent phases of COVID-19 were provided by collaborators in the United States, Italy and Spain. The prospective study material was composed of cDNA or gDNA derived from T cells, B-cell-depleted T cells, or PBMCs. The dataset comprised deeply sampled blood TCRbeta repertoires from subjects exposed to, actively infected with, or recovered from COVID-19. The repertoires were released in a freely available public database meant as a resource for research on the immune response to SARS-CoV-2. Samples came from the ongoing ImmuneRACE study (first 160 participants) plus 1,254 subjects from 6 global collaborators. Sample metadata almost always included a de-identified subject ID, COVID-19 status, age in years and sex. Where available, HLA class I and class II types were obtained from metadata supplied by the sample provider rather than from assay-based typing. The research as a whole found: The amount of clinical and demographic metadata varied by source and participant and was provided uncurated.

In the prospective study, participants were roughly 18 to 95 years old, resided in 20 to 30 geographic areas of the United States, and were enrolled through a virtual design. In the prospective study, participants were assigned to cohorts based on the clinical history participants reported in a screening survey and a study questionnaire. For ImmuneRACE Cohort 3, a participant was defined as recovered based on two consecutive negative NP/OP PCR tests, clearance by a healthcare professional, or resolution of symptoms. In the prospective study, mobile phlebotomists collected whole blood, serum and a nasopharyngeal or oropharyngeal swab from each participant. Prospective study participants could optionally give additional blood draws and questionnaires over an approximately two-month period. Before DNA extraction, blood samples from the prospective study were shipped at room temperature or frozen.

The germline ends are 8 bases apart after V is trimmed by 5 bases and J by 0 bases. The germline V gene (reference sequence) supplies CDR1 MNHEY and CDR2 SMNVEV. Including the terminal cysteine and phenylalanine, the CDR3 comprises 14 residues. Just the 42-base CDR3 DNA is kept, in frame starting at base 1. The receptor was derived from a woman between 18 and 30 years old who had recovered from COVID-19. The sequence links TRBV27 to TRBJ1-3, with no reliable assignment of the D segment. The source material was PBMCs or T cells enriched from blood (not recorded which). The CDR3 in this case is CASSNTVSGNTIYF. The DNA sequence reads TGTGCCAGCAGTAATACAGTCTCTGGAAACACCATATATTTT.